This is a list of T cell receptor beta chains from one sample in a study of blood T cell repertoires in COVID-19. The table came from immunoSEQ multiplex PCR; TCRdb's copy has only in-frame clones and leaves some out. The table has approximately 150,000 clones, 80% to 90% seen once. Sample: peripheral blood. The receptors come from a woman of 80 years or more with COVID-19, enrolled during active disease. The CDR3 runs from the conserved cysteine through the conserved F or W.

j_gene: TRBJ2-7
v_gene: TRBV7-9
CDR3aa: CASSIGGGKGTYEQYF

j_gene: TRBJ1-2
v_gene: TRBV28
CDR3aa: CASSFRTGVGYTF

j_gene: TRBJ2-1
v_gene: TRBV5-6
CDR3aa: CASSWERTTYNEQFF

j_gene: TRBJ1-2
v_gene: TRBV18
CDR3aa: CASSPIQGDYGYTF

j_gene: TRBJ2-3
v_gene: TRBV4-3
CDR3aa: CASSQGLSPIDTQYF

j_gene: TRBJ1-4
v_gene: TRBV21-1
CDR3aa: CASSREGQGGGTNEKLFF

j_gene: TRBJ2-1
v_gene: TRBV19
CDR3aa: CASSIRARYNEQFF

j_gene: TRBJ1-2
v_gene: TRBV10-3
CDR3aa: CAISVDPGLVYGYTF

j_gene: TRBJ1-6
v_gene: TRBV5-6
CDR3aa: CASSPGGYSPLHF

j_gene: TRBJ2-3
v_gene: TRBV27
CDR3aa: CASSFYRGTDTQYF

j_gene: TRBJ1-2
v_gene: TRBV19
CDR3aa: CASSIQGTGVFGGGYTF

j_gene: TRBJ2-5
v_gene: TRBV5-4
CDR3aa: CASARQGLQETQYF

j_gene: TRBJ2-3
v_gene: TRBV9
CDR3aa: CASSVFPASGGLDTQYF

j_gene: TRBJ2-5
v_gene: TRBV5-1
CDR3aa: CASSLTGGGETQYF

j_gene: TRBJ1-4
v_gene: TRBV3-1/TRBV3-2
CDR3aa: CASSLLGGFEKLFF

j_gene: TRBJ2-3
v_gene: TRBV7-9
CDR3aa: CASSGAPDTQYF